The 26 T cell receptor beta chains in this list originate from one sample, sequenced in a study of CD8+ T cells in alopecia areata. It was cDNA, reverse transcribed from extracted RNA, that served as the sequencing template. Assay used: immunoSEQ multiplex PCR; TCRdb lists only in-frame clones, some missing. The sample includes 110,000 to 150,000 clones, approximately 56% of them seen just once. The sequencing sample was made of CD8+ T cells sorted from blood. All receptors derive from a human donor in good health.

As for this clone: The sample carries other DNA sequences with the same CDR3. This chain joins TRBV6-5 and TRBJ2-1; 10 bases are a match to TRBD2. CDR3 length equals 15 residues. In germline, CDR1 is MNHEY, CDR2 SVGAGI. V trimming: 4 bases; J trimming: 5 bases; junction bases outside the gene matches: 5. CDR3 coding DNA: TGTGCCAGCAGTTCCAAAGGACTAGCGGACAATGAGCAGTTCTTC. Amino acids: CASSSKGLADNEQFF.

This clone showed up just a few times. This chain uses TRBV29-1 with TRBJ2-1; 14 bases line up with TRBD2. This CDR3 is 18 amino acids long. The germline V gene encodes CDR1 SQVTM and CDR2 ANQGSEA. The V gene end was trimmed by 5 bases and the J gene end by 0 bases; junction bases not matched to a gene: 9. The CDR3 loop reads CSVLPGLAGALSYNEQFF. The CDR3 coding sequence is TGCAGCGTTCTTCCGGGACTAGCGGGAGCCCTCTCCTACAATGAGCAGTTCTTC.

In this sample, this clone turned up a few times. The gene calls are TRBV28 and TRBJ2-7, with TRBD2 matching 11 bases. The V and J ends lost 4 bases and 6 bases, in that order; junction bases with no gene match: 11. Per the germline V gene, CDR1 is MDHEN and CDR2 is SYDVKM. This CDR3 is built from 16 residues. The CDR3 DNA reads as TGTGCCAGCAGTTCAGCTAAACTAGCGGGAGTACTCGAGCAGTACTTC. The encoded protein is CASSSAKLAGVLEQYF.

This clone was seen a few times. This chain connects TRBV29-1 to TRBJ2-3, with unresolved D. This CDR3 comprises 12 residues. Trimming pared 4 bases from V and 6 bases from J, leaving 11 bases between. The V gene's germline CDR1 is SQVTM and CDR2 ANQGSEA. CDR3 sequence reads: CSVVKVEDTQYF. The CDR3 DNA reads TGCAGCGTTGTTAAGGTGGAGGATACGCAGTATTTT.

The chain links TRBV10-3 to TRBJ2-4; D is uncertain. Trimming removed 10 bases from V and 0 bases from J, with 19 bases in between. CDR1 and CDR2 from the germline V gene are ENHRY and SYGVKD. There are 16 residues in the CDR3. In DNA, the CDR3 is TGTGCCACCCCAGCCCGGGTGAGGCTAGCCAAAAACATTCAGTACTTC. Its protein is CATPARVRLAKNIQYF.

The chain recombines TRBV29-1 with TRBJ2-7, with D maybe TRBD2 (6 bases). The CDR3 is 13 amino acids. V shed 7 bases and J shed 2 bases, with 15 bases lying between them. CDR1 and CDR2 (germline): SQVTM, ANQGSEA. Here the CDR3 reads CSAMGGATYEQYF. The CDR3 DNA is TGCAGCGCCATGGGAGGAGCGACCTACGAGCAGTACTTC.

This rearrangement joins TRBV5-1 to TRBJ2-7, with D perhaps TRBD1 (5 bases). V lost 2 bases, J lost 7 bases, and 13 bases lay in between. The CDR3 has 13 residues. From germline, CDR1 is SGHRS and CDR2 YFSETQ. This CDR3 is CASSLTAPGEQYF. CDR3 in DNA: TGCGCCAGCAGCTTAACAGCTCCAGGGGAGCAGTACTTC. The entire variable domain, with the rest obtained from reference TRBV5-1 and TRBJ2-7, is as follows: KAGVTQTPRYLIKTRGQQVTLSCSPISGHRSVSWYQQTPGQGLQFLFEYFSETQRNKGNFPGRFSGRQFSNSRSEMNVSTLELGDSALYLCASSLTAPGEQYFGPGTRLTVT.

The CDR3 sequence: CASSPRQFYEQYF. In DNA form, the CDR3 reads TGCGCCAGCAGCCCAAGACAGTTCTACGAGCAGTACTTC. This chain uses TRBV4-1 with TRBJ2-7; D might be TRBD1 (5 bases). CDR1 is MGHRA and CDR2 is YSYEKL in the germline V gene. V lost 4 bases to trimming and J lost 3 bases, with 10 bases between them. The CDR3 consists of 13 residues.

This clone was recorded a few times. The rearrangement joins TRBV5-1 to TRBJ2-2, with TRBD2 identical over 9 bases. Trimming removed 4 bases from V and 5 bases from J; junction bases left unmatched: 6. Germline V gene data show CDR1 as SGHRS and CDR2 as YFSETQ. The CDR3 extends over 15 amino acids. The CDR3 spells CASSPAGGETGELFF. The CDR3 region has the DNA TGCGCCAGCAGCCCAGCGGGAGGTGAAACCGGGGAGCTGTTTTTT.

This clone was detected once. The V gene is TRBV30, the J gene TRBJ2-7; 9 bases match TRBD1. V lost 1 base and J lost 4; bases outside the gene matches: 2. Germline CDR1 GTSNPN, CDR2 SVGIG (reference sequence). The CDR3 runs 13 residues. For the CDR3, the DNA is TGTGCCTGGAGTGCAGGACAGGGGTACGAGCAGTACTTC. Its translation is CAWSAGQGYEQYF.

There are a few counts of this clone. V is TRBV9 and J is TRBJ2-3, with D possibly being TRBD2 (7 bases). Germline V lookup: CDR1 SGDLS, CDR2 YYNGEE. CDR3 length equals 17 residues. The V and J ends lost 0 bases and 0 bases respectively, with 14 bases between them. CDR3 bases: TGTGCCAGCAGCGTAGGAGGGGGGGCCACTAGCACAGATACGCAGTATTTT. Its translation is CASSVGGGATSTDTQYF.

The chain recombines TRBV5-6 with TRBJ2-2; D remains ambiguous. From germline, CDR1 is SGHDT and CDR2 YYEEEE. V gave up 9 bases and J gave up 6 bases, with 12 bases separating them. This CDR3 contains 12 residues. The CDR3 nucleotides read TGTGCCACCTTTTCGCCGGCCGGGGAGCTGTTTTTT. Translation gives CATFSPAGELFF. Drawing the rest from reference TRBV5-6 and TRBJ2-2, the complete variable domain is DAGVTQSPTHLIKTRGQQVTLRCSPKSGHDTVSWYQQALGQGPQFIFQYYEEEERQRGNFPDRFSGHQFPNYSSELNVNALLLGDSALYLCATFSPAGELFFGEGSRLTVL.

This clone is a singleton in its sample. The same CDR3 arises from other DNA sequences in this sample as well. The chain recombines TRBV7-9 with TRBJ2-5; D may be TRBD1 or TRBD2 (5 bases each). The CDR3 is made up of 12 amino acids. Trimming took 7 bases from V and 4 from J, leaving 10 bases between them. The germline gives CDR1 SEHNR, CDR2 FQNEAQ (reference sequence). CDR3 sequence (DNA): TGTGCCAGCACCACTGGGGGAGAGACCCAGTACTTC. Protein sequence: CASTTGGETQYF.

This clone has only a few counts. The V gene is TRBV19, the J gene TRBJ1-2, with D maybe TRBD1 (5 bases). V lost 8 bases, J lost 5 bases, and 21 bases lay in between. The CDR3 sequence is 15 residues long. Looked up from germline, CDR1 is LNHDA and CDR2 is SQIVND (reference sequence). The CDR3 loop reads CASQSRQFLEYGYTF. In DNA, the CDR3 is TGTGCCAGTCAATCTCGACAGTTTCTGGAGTATGGCTACACCTTC.

J is TRBJ2-7 and V is TRBV15, with 14 positions matching TRBD2. From germline, CDR1 is LNHNV and CDR2 YYDKDF (reference sequence). Germline trimming cut 4 bases from V and 0 bases from J; bases unmatched to any gene: 5. CDR3 length: 17 residues. The DNA of the CDR3 is TGTGCCACCAGCAACGGACTAGCGGGAGGTAGCTCCTACGAGCAGTACTTC. It encodes CATSNGLAGGSSYEQYF.

This chain joins TRBV6-1 and TRBJ2-7, with D possibly TRBD1 on 5 matching bases. Deletions cut 1 base from V and 2 bases from J, with 9 bases between. Germline V lookup: CDR1 MNHNS, CDR2 SASEGT. The CDR3 consists of 14 residues. CDR3: CASSEGGWAYEQYF. CDR3 DNA: TGTGCCAGCAGTGAAGGGGGCTGGGCCTACGAGCAGTACTTC.

This clone was seen once. The chain has TRBV5-4 and TRBJ2-3; unclear D gene. The CDR3 covers 12 residues. V was shortened by 3 bases and J by 4 bases, with 6 bases between the two germline ends. CDR1 is SGHNT, CDR2 YYREEE, per germline (reference sequence). The CDR3 reads CASSYAPDTQYF. Here the CDR3 DNA reads TGTGCCAGCAGCTACGCGCCAGATACGCAGTATTTT.

The CDR3 DNA follows: TGTGCCAGCAGCGTAGCTCAGGACCCACACGAGCAGTACTTC. The encoded protein is CASSVAQDPHEQYF. The chain recombines TRBV9 with TRBJ2-7; D is ambiguous. The V and J ends lost 0 bases and 5 bases respectively, with 12 bases between them. Germline CDR1 SGDLS, CDR2 YYNGEE. The CDR3 contains 14 residues.

V is TRBV29-1 and J is TRBJ2-5; 13 positions match TRBD2. With the DNA end fitting TRBJ2-7 better, the J assignment may be wrong. Germline values: CDR1 SQVTM, CDR2 ANQGSEA. This CDR3 contains 14 residues. The CDR3 DNA reads TGCAGCGTGAAACTAGCGGGAGGGCCCCACGAGCAGTACTTC. It specifies CSVKLAGGPHEQYF.

The chain joins TRBV13 to TRBJ2-7; D is perhaps TRBD2 (6 bases). Germline V gene data show CDR1 as PRHDT and CDR2 as FYEKMQ (reference sequence). The germline V and J ends were trimmed by 5 bases and 6 bases, with 11 bases remaining between them. This CDR3 contains 12 residues. The CDR3 sequence: CASSLTSSEQYF. As DNA, the CDR3 is TGTGCCAGCAGCCTGACTAGTAGCGAGCAGTACTTC.

CDR3: CSVEGTSHGNNEQFF. CDR3 sequence (DNA): TGCAGCGTTGAAGGGACCAGTCATGGGAACAATGAGCAGTTCTTC. The genes are TRBV29-1 and TRBJ2-1; D uncertain. This CDR3 comprises 15 residues. V gave up 1 base and J gave up 5 bases, with 15 bases separating them. Germline CDR1 reads SQVTM; CDR2 reads ANQGSEA.

The chain couples TRBV29-1 to TRBJ2-2; D not resolved. Trimming took 6 bases from V and 3 from J, leaving 8 bases between them. The CDR3 totals 12 residues. Germline CDR1 SQVTM, CDR2 ANQGSEA. The CDR3 reads CSVVDYTGELFF. CDR3 sequence (DNA): TGCAGCGTGGTAGACTACACCGGGGAGCTGTTTTTT.

This clone was picked up one time. This chain connects TRBV23-1 to TRBJ2-5, with TRBD2 matching over 8 bases. TRBV23-1 is an ORF; its function is uncertain. The CDR3 runs 12 residues. Trimming took 7 bases from V and 5 from J; bases not matched to a gene: 3. The CDR3 nucleotides are TGCGCCAGCACCCGGGAGGGGGAGACCCAGTACTTC. The encoded protein is CASTREGETQYF.

This chain connects TRBV15 to TRBJ2-4, with D unclear. CDR3 size: 14 residues. Per the germline V gene, CDR1 is LNHNV and CDR2 is YYDKDF (reference sequence). V lost 8 bases to trimming and J lost 0 bases, with 11 bases between them. CDR3 in amino acids: CATADPAAKNIQYF. The DNA of the CDR3 is TGTGCCACCGCGGACCCCGCAGCCAAAAACATTCAGTACTTC.

The chain carries TRBV5-6 and TRBJ2-7; unclear D gene. The V gene lost 2 bases and the J gene lost 1 base, with 7 bases spanning the gap. Germline V gene lookup returns CDR1 SGHDT and CDR2 YYEEEE. The CDR3 is 13 amino acids. The CDR3 region has the DNA TGTGCCAGCAGCTTATACAGTTCCTACGAGCAGTACTTC. This sequence encodes CASSLYSSYEQYF.

The rearrangement links TRBV27 to TRBJ2-1; D gene unclear. Per germline, CDR1 MNHEY and CDR2 SMNVEV (reference sequence). The CDR3 is made up of 15 amino acids. Trimming cost V 1 base and J 4 bases, with 11 bases left between them. CDR3 nucleotide sequence: TGTGCCAGCAGTTTATGGTTACAGCCATACAATGAGCAGTTCTTC. It specifies CASSLWLQPYNEQFF.